This T cell receptor (beta chain) was captured in a study of T cell responses to AZD1222 COVID-19 vaccine. Overall study results and limits: Among the donors, most were white British and more were female, and clonal diversity was possibly underestimated. Unmutated variant regions are reportedly targeted by nearly half of spike-specific TCRs. Vaccine-associated CD4 TCRs spanned spike, dominant at 160-218 and 743-854.

V dropped 4 bases and J dropped 2 bases, with 16 bases sitting between them. CDR1 is SGDLS and CDR2 is YYNGEE in the germline V gene. The CDR3 contains 15 residues. Libraries were prepared by immunoSEQ multiplex PCR; TCRdb keeps only in-frame clonotypes and omits some of them. The data hold approximately 190,000 clones, with roughly 93% observed a single time. About this clone: Its antigen is not known.

The source material was peripheral blood, sampled on day 0 of AZD1222 vaccination. This sequence was found in an adult in good health. This chain connects TRBV9 to TRBJ2-7; possible D gene TRBD2, 6 bases. CDR3 protein: CASSFRTIHTYEQYF. CDR3 in DNA: TGTGCCAGCAGCTTCAGGACTATCCACACCTACGAGCAGTACTTC.